These 10 T cell receptor beta chains were all obtained from the same sample, sequenced in a study of control samples from healthy donors and cancer patients. Assay used: immunoSEQ multiplex PCR; TCRdb lists only in-frame clones, some missing. The sample yields about 140,000 clones, 91% seen once. The sample consisted of blood. The receptor source for this set is a man aged 18 to 35 in good health.

Of note for this clone: Different DNA sequences within this sample yield the same CDR3. The chain recombines TRBV4-1 with TRBJ2-1; no definite D call. V was shortened by 0 bases and J by 5 bases, with 8 bases between the two germline ends. The CDR3 contains 14 residues. Per germline, CDR1 MGHRA and CDR2 YSYEKL. CDR3 protein: CASSQDPLNNEQFF. The CDR3 DNA sequence: TGCGCCAGCAGCCAAGATCCCCTGAACAATGAGCAGTTCTTC.

The chain uses TRBV2 and TRBJ1-1; no clear D. The CDR3 covers 14 residues. CDR1 and CDR2 from the germline V gene are SNHLY and FYNNEI. The V gene lost 7 bases and the J gene lost 0 bases, with 12 bases spanning the gap. The CDR3 region is CASKRGFMNTEAFF. In DNA form, the CDR3 reads TGTGCCAGCAAACGGGGTTTTATGAACACTGAAGCTTTCTTT. Complete variable domain (other parts from reference TRBV2 and TRBJ1-1): EPEVTQTPSHQVTQMGQEVILRCVPISNHLYFYWYRQILGQKVEFLVSFYNNEISEKSEIFDDQFSVERPDGSNFTLKIRSTKLEDSAMYFCASKRGFMNTEAFFGQGTRLTVV.

This rearrangement joins TRBV4-1 to TRBJ2-4; TRBD1 aligns across 7 bases. V dropped 3 bases and J dropped 2; count of bases not matched to a gene: 10. Germline assignment: CDR1 MGHRA and CDR2 YSYEKL. The CDR3 sequence is 17 residues long. CDR3 in amino acids: CASSQTSRGQTKNIQYF. Here the CDR3 DNA reads TGCGCCAGCAGCCAGACATCGAGGGGGCAGACCAAAAACATTCAGTACTTC.

This clone was seen only once. The V and J genes are TRBV23-1 and TRBJ2-4, with TRBD1 as a possible D gene (5 bases). TRBV23-1 is treated as an ORF (open reading frame) with a function not yet certain. V lost 4 bases and J 0 bases, leaving 28 bases between the germline ends. The CDR3 runs to 21 residues. CDR3 residues: CASSRPAQDIKPPLAKNIQYF. The DNA of the CDR3 is TGCGCCAGCAGTCGCCCGGCCCAGGACATTAAGCCTCCACTAGCCAAAAACATTCAGTACTTC.

The chain employs TRBV28 and TRBJ1-5; D remains unclear. This CDR3 is built from 19 residues. The germline gives CDR1 MDHEN, CDR2 SYDVKM. V dropped 5 bases and J dropped 0 bases, with 23 bases sitting between them. The CDR3 loop reads CASSPHPYRLTYSNQPQHF. DNA of the CDR3: TGTGCCAGCAGTCCCCACCCCTACAGACTGACTTATAGCAATCAGCCCCAGCATTTT.

The chain uses TRBV2 and TRBJ2-5; possible D gene TRBD1, 5 bases. The V gene lost 5 bases and the J gene lost 5 bases, with 12 bases spanning the gap. The CDR3 has 13 amino acids. The V gene's germline CDR1 is SNHLY and CDR2 FYNNEI. CDR3 sequence reads: CASSMDNRETQYF. CDR3 sequence (DNA): TGTGCCAGCAGTATGGACAATCGGGAGACCCAGTACTTC.

The chain uses TRBV6-5 and TRBJ1-2; D may be TRBD1 (6 bases). Trimming left V 0 bases short and J 4 bases short, with 12 bases between. CDR3 length: 15 amino acids. From germline, CDR1 is MNHEY and CDR2 SVGAGI. The CDR3 here is CASSYSSQGSYGYTF. DNA of the CDR3: TGTGCCAGCAGTTACTCGAGCCAGGGGAGCTATGGCTACACCTTC.

The chain joins TRBV4-1 to TRBJ2-7, with D hard to call. Per the germline V gene, CDR1 is MGHRA and CDR2 is YSYEKL. Trimming pared 4 bases from V and 4 bases from J, leaving 5 bases between. The CDR3 covers 11 residues. For the CDR3, the DNA is TGCGCCAGCAGCCCTGGGTACGAGCAGTACTTC. This sequence encodes CASSPGYEQYF.

This chain uses TRBV5-1 with TRBJ1-4; perhaps TRBD1 as D (6 bases). The V end was cut by 0 bases, the J end by 7 bases, with 13 bases between. CDR3 length: 15 amino acids. Germline V lookup: CDR1 SGHRS, CDR2 YFSETQ. As DNA, the CDR3 is TGCGCCAGCAGCTTGGCAGGGGCGGGCGTTGAAAAACTGTTTTTT. Its protein product is CASSLAGAGVEKLFF.

This rearrangement joins TRBV5-1 to TRBJ2-7, with TRBD1 as a possible D gene (6 bases). Germline CDR1 is SGHRS and CDR2 is YFSETQ. The CDR3 has 13 amino acids. V shed 2 bases and J shed 4 bases, with 10 bases lying between them. CDR3 nucleotides: TGCGCCAGCAGCTTATATACAGGGTACGAGCAGTACTTC. It translates to CASSLYTGYEQYF.